These 22 T cell receptor beta chains originate from one sample sequenced in a study of cytomegalovirus exposure and HLA in healthy donors. The PCR was carried out with 60 Vbeta primers and 13 Jbeta primers. Some clones are missing from TCRdb's copy, which holds only in-frame ones; the method was immunoSEQ multiplex PCR. The table includes roughly 130,000 clones, over 80% detected once. Sequenced input: PBMCs. The receptor source for this set is a man aged 30 to 45 in good health and CMV-seronegative.

The chain has TRBV5-6 and TRBJ2-3; 9 bases align to TRBD1. V was clipped by 4 bases and J by 5 bases; unmatched bases: 11. Germline V gene sequence: CDR1 SGHDT, CDR2 YYEEEE. The CDR3 is made up of 16 amino acids. The CDR3 loop reads CASSPNRGQLEDTQYF. DNA of the CDR3: TGTGCCAGCAGCCCGAACAGGGGGCAGTTGGAAGATACGCAGTATTTT.

The V call is TRBV27, the J call TRBJ2-7; TRBD2 might be the D (6 bases). This CDR3 is built from 15 residues. Germline-derived CDR1 and CDR2 are MNHEY and SMNVEV (reference sequence). V lost 4 bases to trimming and J lost 0 bases, with 13 bases between them. CDR3 DNA: TGTGCCAGCAGTTGGGGACTTCCGAGCTCCTACGAGCAGTACTTC. Translating gives CASSWGLPSSYEQYF.

This chain joins TRBV10-2 and TRBJ2-5; 10 bases align to TRBD1. Germline V gives CDR1 WSHSY, CDR2 SAAADI. The CDR3 sequence is 14 residues long. After removal of 6 bases from V and 4 bases from J, the junction contained 5 bases not matched to a gene. The CDR3 protein is CASRTGGARETQYF. As DNA, the CDR3 is TGCGCCAGCAGGACAGGGGGCGCGAGAGAGACCCAGTACTTC.

The V call is TRBV9, the J call TRBJ2-1, with 14 bases that match TRBD2. The CDR3 covers 21 residues. The trim removed 4 bases at V and 3 bases at J, leaving 18 bases unmatched. The germline V gene encodes CDR1 SGDLS and CDR2 YYNGEE. Here the CDR3 DNA reads TGTGCCAGCAGCCCCTTCCTCACGGGGACTAGCGGGGGCCTAGTCTACAATGAGCAGTTCTTC. It is translated as CASSPFLTGTSGGLVYNEQFF.

The CDR3 DNA reads TGTGCCAGCTCCTCTGGGGGGGATGGCTACACCTTC. Translation: CASSSGGDGYTF. The rearrangement links TRBV6-6 to TRBJ1-2, with a tentative D call TRBD1 (5 bases). The V end lost 8 bases, the J end lost 6 bases, and 13 bases lay between the germline ends. The CDR3 covers 12 residues. Germline assignment: CDR1 MNHNY and CDR2 SVGAGI (reference sequence).

This chain connects TRBV10-2 to TRBJ2-7, with TRBD1 as a possible D gene (6 bases). Trimming left V 7 bases short and J 3 bases short, with 22 bases between. This CDR3 region has 16 residues. Germline CDR1 WSHSY, CDR2 SAAADI. CDR3 amino acids: CASTNLGTGIVYEQYF. The CDR3 region has the DNA TGCGCCAGCACCAATTTGGGAACAGGGATCGTCTACGAGCAGTACTTC.

V and J are TRBV11-3 and TRBJ1-1; 7 positions match TRBD1. J gave up 5 bases and V 5 bases, and 5 bases lay outside the gene matches. Germline V gives CDR1 SGHNT, CDR2 YENEEA. CDR3 length equals 13 residues. As DNA, the CDR3 is TGTGCCAGCAGCCAACAGGGGTGGACTGAAGCTTTCTTT. The encoded protein is CASSQQGWTEAFF.

This chain links TRBV19 with TRBJ2-3; 12 bases align to TRBD2. V trimming: 3 bases; J trimming: 2 bases; junction bases outside the gene matches: 3. The CDR3 consists of 16 residues. The germline gives CDR1 LNHDA, CDR2 SQIVND (reference sequence). CDR3 residues: CASSISSGGATDTQYF. CDR3 bases: TGTGCCAGTAGTATCTCTAGCGGGGGGGCCACAGATACGCAGTATTTT.

The V call is TRBV28, the J call TRBJ1-4; TRBD1 might be the D (5 bases). V gave up 5 bases and J gave up 4 bases, with 14 bases separating them. Germline V lookup: CDR1 MDHEN, CDR2 SYDVKM. This CDR3 is built from 15 residues. Here the CDR3 reads CASSTVETVNEKLFF. For the CDR3, the DNA is TGTGCCAGCAGTACAGTAGAGACAGTTAATGAAAAACTGTTTTTT.

This rearrangement joins TRBV7-8 to TRBJ2-3; 8 bases line up with TRBD1. In germline, CDR1 is SGHVS, CDR2 FQNEAQ. V lost 5 bases and J lost 5; bases outside the gene matches: 6. The CDR3 sequence is 14 residues long. In DNA, the CDR3 is TGTGCCAGCAGCCCGGACAGGGTCCTAGATACGCAGTATTTT. This encodes CASSPDRVLDTQYF. The full variable domain, with the rest looked up from reference TRBV7-8 and TRBJ2-3, is GAGVSQSPRYKVAKRGQDVALRCDPISGHVSLFWYQQALGQGPEFLTYFQNEAQLDKSGLPSDRFFAERPEGSVSTLKIQRTQQEDSAVYLCASSPDRVLDTQYFGPGTRLTVL.

This clone came up a few times. The chain carries TRBV5-6 and TRBJ2-3, with 9 bases aligning to TRBD1. This CDR3 contains 15 residues. Trimming at V came to 1 base and at J to 6 bases, leaving 6 bases not matched to a gene. Per germline, CDR1 SGHDT and CDR2 YYEEEE. In nucleotides, the CDR3 is TGTGCCAGCAGCTTGAGTTACAGGGGGCTTGATACGCAGTATTTT. This sequence encodes CASSLSYRGLDTQYF.

The J gene is TRBJ2-7, the V gene TRBV6-5, with 7 positions matching TRBD2. Germline loops: CDR1 MNHEY, CDR2 SVGAGI. CDR3 length: 14 amino acids. After removal of 2 bases from V and 7 bases from J, the junction contained 8 bases not matched to a gene. This CDR3 is CASSYQLAYGEQYF. The CDR3 DNA reads as TGTGCCAGCAGTTACCAACTAGCGTACGGGGAGCAGTACTTC.

Here the CDR3 reads CASSDSLRGYNYGYTF. CDR3 nucleotide sequence: TGTGCCAGCAGTGATTCCCTCCGGGGATATAACTATGGCTACACCTTC. This sequence joins TRBV25-1 and TRBJ1-2; D uncertain. Between the trimmed V and J ends, which lost 3 bases and 1 base, there was a span of 15 bases. The CDR3 is made up of 16 amino acids. CDR1 MGHDK and CDR2 SYGVNS come from the germline V gene.

The V call is TRBV27, the J call TRBJ1-5, with 7 bases that match TRBD1. CDR1 MNHEY and CDR2 SMNVEV come from the germline V gene (reference sequence). V gave up 4 bases and J gave up 0 bases; unmatched junction bases: 3. This CDR3 comprises 15 residues. CDR3 bases: TGTGCCAGCAGTTCACAGGGGTATAGCAATCAGCCCCAGCATTTT. Its translation: CASSSQGYSNQPQHF.

The chain uses TRBV30 and TRBJ1-1; D is unclear. Germline CDR1 is GTSNPN and CDR2 is SVGIG (reference sequence). The CDR3 loop spans 17 amino acids. The V end lost 4 bases, the J end lost 4 bases, and 25 bases lay between the germline ends. The CDR3 DNA reads as TGTGCCTGGAACGGGGTTGGACCGGCCGTAAGAGCCACTGAAGCTTTCTTT. Amino acids: CAWNGVGPAVRATEAFF. The complete variable domain, with remaining parts taken from reference TRBV30 and TRBJ1-1, reads SQTIHQWPATLVQPVGSPLSLECTVEGTSNPNLYWYRQAAGRGLQLLFYSVGIGQISSEVPQNLSASRPQDRQFILSSKKLLLSDSGFYLCAWNGVGPAVRATEAFFGQGTRLTVV.

V usage is TRBV4-1 and J usage is TRBJ1-1; D is undetermined. Germline CDR1 and CDR2: MGHRA and YSYEKL. The V gene lost 2 bases and the J gene lost 0 bases, with 10 bases spanning the gap. The CDR3 covers 15 residues. The CDR3 nucleotides are TGCGCCAGCAGCCAACTAAGCAGGCTGAACACTGAAGCTTTCTTT. It translates to CASSQLSRLNTEAFF.

This clone occurred a few times. The chain is built from TRBV28 and TRBJ1-1; D gene uncertain. This CDR3 comprises 16 residues. Germline loops: CDR1 MDHEN, CDR2 SYDVKM. V lost 2 bases to trimming and J lost 1 base, with 14 bases between them. DNA for the CDR3: TGTGCCAGCAGTTTAAGGGCCGCGGGCAGGAACACTGAAGCTTTCTTT. The encoded protein is CASSLRAAGRNTEAFF.

This clone was recorded once. The chain couples TRBV11-2 to TRBJ1-2; D uncertain. The V end lost 1 base, the J end lost 0 bases, and 6 bases lay between the germline ends. Germline CDR1 reads SGHAT; CDR2 reads FQNNGV. The CDR3 has 14 amino acids. This chain's CDR3 is CASSLGGTNYGYTF. The CDR3 DNA is TGTGCCAGCAGCTTAGGAGGAACTAACTATGGCTACACCTTC. The variable domain in full, completed from reference TRBV11-2 and TRBJ1-2, reads EAGVAQSPRYKIIEKRQSVAFWCNPISGHATLYWYQQILGQGPKLLIQFQNNGVVDDSQLPKDRFSAERLKGVDSTLKIQPAKLEDSAVYLCASSLGGTNYGYTFGSGTRLTVV.

The rearrangement joins TRBV10-3 to TRBJ1-2; 9 bases align to TRBD1. V was pared by 6 bases and J by 6 bases, with 5 bases of the junction left unmatched. The CDR3 loop spans 13 amino acids. Germline CDR1 ENHRY, CDR2 SYGVKD. The DNA for the CDR3 is TGTGCCATCAGAAACAGGGGGCTCGATGGCTACACCTTC. Translated: CAIRNRGLDGYTF.

The CDR3 spells CASSWGRPGAYEQYF. The CDR3 region has the DNA TGTGCCAGTAGTTGGGGCAGGCCAGGGGCCTACGAGCAGTACTTC. The J gene is TRBJ2-7, the V gene TRBV19, with a weak D call TRBD1 (6 bases). The CDR3 runs to 15 residues. With 5 bases removed from V and 2 bases from J, the gap between germline ends came to 16 bases. Germline lookup yields CDR1 LNHDA and CDR2 SQIVND (reference sequence).

This chain connects TRBV28 to TRBJ1-2; no clear D gene. Germline values: CDR1 MDHEN, CDR2 SYDVKM. Trimming took off 9 bases at V and 5 bases at J, with 10 bases between the two ends. CDR3 length: 11 amino acids. CDR3 amino acids: CASLAHYGYTF. As DNA, the CDR3 is TGTGCCAGTTTGGCCCATTATGGCTACACCTTC.

V and J are TRBV2 and TRBJ2-5, with 11 bases aligning to TRBD1. CDR3 length equals 15 residues. Germline-derived CDR1 and CDR2 are SNHLY and FYNNEI. V was pared by 4 bases and J by 2 bases, with 3 bases of the junction left unmatched. The CDR3: CASSVDRGRQETQYF. The CDR3 coding sequence is TGTGCCAGCAGTGTGGACAGGGGGCGACAAGAGACCCAGTACTTC.